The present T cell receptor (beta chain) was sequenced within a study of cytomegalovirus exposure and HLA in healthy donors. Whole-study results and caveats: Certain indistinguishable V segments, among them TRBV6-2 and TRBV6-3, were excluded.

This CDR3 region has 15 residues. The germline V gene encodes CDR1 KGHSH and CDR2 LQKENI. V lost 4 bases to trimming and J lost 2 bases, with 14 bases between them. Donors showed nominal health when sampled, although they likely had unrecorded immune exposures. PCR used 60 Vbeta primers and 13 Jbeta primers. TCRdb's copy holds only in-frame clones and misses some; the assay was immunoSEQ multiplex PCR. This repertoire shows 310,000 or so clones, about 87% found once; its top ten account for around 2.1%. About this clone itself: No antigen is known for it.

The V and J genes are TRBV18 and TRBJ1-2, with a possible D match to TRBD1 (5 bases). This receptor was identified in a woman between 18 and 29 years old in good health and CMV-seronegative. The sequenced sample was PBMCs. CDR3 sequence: CASSRATDPNYGYTF. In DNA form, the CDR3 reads TGTGCCAGCTCACGGGCGACAGACCCCAACTATGGCTACACCTTC.